These 27 T cell receptor beta chains came from one sample sequenced in a study of CD8 T cells in ankylosing spondylitis. Each CDR3 protein gets one entry after TCRdb re-called the 5' RACE reads with MiXCR. Of 150,000 to 200,000 distinct CDR3 sequences in the sample, around a third were seen once. The specimen was synovial fluid, either unsorted or a sorted T cell fraction (not recorded which). These receptors all stem from a male donor with ankylosing spondylitis.

This clonotype turned up a few times. This chain links TRBV5-1 with TRBJ2-1, with 14 bases matching TRBD2. The CDR3 loop spans 15 amino acids. The germline V gene encodes CDR1 SGHRS and CDR2 YFSETQ. J gave up 7 bases and V 3 bases, and 3 bases lay outside the gene matches. The CDR3 sequence: CASSWGLAGVNEQFF. The CDR3 DNA reads as TGCGCCAGCAGCTGGGGACTAGCGGGAGTGAATGAGCAGTTCTTC.

The chain is built from TRBV6-1 and TRBJ1-5; TRBD1 matches at 8 bases. This CDR3 has 12 residues. The V gene end was trimmed by 6 bases and the J gene end by 7 bases; junction bases not matched to a gene: 2. Germline V gives CDR1 MNHNS, CDR2 SASEGT. The CDR3 DNA follows: TGTGCCAGCAGACAGGGGGGGCAGCCCCAGCATTTT. Its translation is CASRQGGQPQHF.

V and J are TRBV5-1 and TRBJ1-1, with D possibly matching TRBD1 (6 bases). The CDR3 consists of 17 residues. Germline V gives CDR1 SGHRS, CDR2 YFSETQ. Between the trimmed V and J ends, which lost 4 bases and 1 base, there was a span of 20 bases. CDR3 residues: CASSKRTASGSNTEAFF. The DNA of the CDR3 is TGCGCCAGCAGCAAAAGGACAGCTTCGGGGTCGAACACTGAAGCTTTCTTT.

This clonotype has a handful of counts. The rearrangement joins TRBV5-1 to TRBJ1-1, with D perhaps matching TRBD1 (6 bases). The CDR3 extends over 15 amino acids. CDR1 is SGHRS, CDR2 YFSETQ, per germline. With 4 bases removed from V and 0 bases from J, the gap between germline ends came to 13 bases. CDR3 nucleotides: TGCGCCAGCAGCACCGGGACACTAATGAACACTGAAGCTTTCTTT. This encodes CASSTGTLMNTEAFF.

The chain recombines TRBV4-1 with TRBJ2-7; D perhaps matches TRBD1 (6 bases). This CDR3 contains 12 residues. V lost 7 bases to trimming and J lost 6 bases, with 13 bases between them. In germline, CDR1 is MGHRA, CDR2 YSYEKL. For the CDR3, the DNA is TGCGCCAGCATCCCAGGGGTGGCCGAGCAGTACTTC. This encodes CASIPGVAEQYF.

The rearrangement uses TRBV20-1 and TRBJ1-6; 9 bases map to TRBD1. The CDR3 consists of 16 residues. The V and J ends lost 5 bases and 5 bases, in that order; junction bases with no gene match: 10. Per germline, CDR1 DFQATT and CDR2 SNEGSKA (reference sequence). The CDR3 DNA reads TGCAGTGCTCGCACCCCGGGACAGGGTGATAATTCACCCCTCCACTTT. Its translation: CSARTPGQGDNSPLHF.

This chain links TRBV9 with TRBJ2-2; possible D gene TRBD1, 5 bases. Germline V gene lookup returns CDR1 SGDLS and CDR2 YYNGEE. The CDR3 consists of 15 residues. Trimming shortened V by 0 bases and J by 7 bases, and 13 bases separated the two germline ends. The CDR3 region has the DNA TGTGCCAGCAGCGTAGAGGGGAAAAAGAACGGGGAGCTGTTTTTT. Its translation is CASSVEGKKNGELFF. The entire variable domain, with the rest obtained from reference TRBV9 and TRBJ2-2, is as follows: DSGVTQTPKHLITATGQRVTLRCSPRSGDLSVYWYQQSLDQGLQFLIQYYNGEERAKGNILERFSAQQFPDLHSELNLSSLELGDSALYFCASSVEGKKNGELFFGEGSRLTVL.

This clonotype was counted at least ten times. This sequence joins TRBV6-1 and TRBJ1-1; D unclear. V lost 2 bases and J 5 bases, leaving 9 bases between the germline ends. This CDR3 region has 13 residues. Germline-derived CDR1 and CDR2 are MNHNS and SASEGT. CDR3 sequence reads: CASSEMRDTEAFF. The CDR3 DNA reads TGTGCCAGCAGTGAAATGCGGGATACTGAAGCTTTCTTT.

This chain links TRBV19 with TRBJ1-4; TRBD1 is a possible D gene (6 bases). Per germline, CDR1 LNHDA and CDR2 SQIVND (reference sequence). Trimming removed 7 bases at V and 7 bases at J, with 19 bases between. CDR3 length equals 15 residues. CDR3 loop: CASTPSGGLSEKLFF. CDR3 nucleotide sequence: TGTGCCAGTACCCCGTCGGGGGGGCTAAGTGAAAAACTGTTTTTT.

For this clonotype: A read error may explain this, as a much larger clone is one base away. The V gene is TRBV7-6, the J gene TRBJ2-3; 7 nucleotides agree with TRBD2. The length of the CDR3 is 16 residues. Germline CDR1 SGHVS, CDR2 FNYEAQ. With 0 bases clipped from V and 3 bases from J, the junction kept 6 bases outside the gene matches. The CDR3 loop reads CASSLAGGSRTDTQYF. CDR3 in DNA: TGTGCCAGCAGCTTAGCGGGCGGGAGTAGGACAGATACGCAGTATTTT.

This clonotype was observed at least ten times. This chain connects TRBV4-1 to TRBJ2-1; TRBD2 might be the D (6 bases). Trimming took off 0 bases at V and 7 bases at J, with 22 bases between the two ends. Per the germline V gene, CDR1 is MGHRA and CDR2 is YSYEKL. The CDR3 sequence is 18 residues long. The CDR3 here is CASSQDTWSGRDRNEQFF. CDR3 DNA sequence: TGCGCCAGCAGCCAAGATACATGGAGCGGGCGGGATCGGAATGAGCAGTTCTTC.

This chain links TRBV2 with TRBJ2-3; no reliable D call. V was cut by 5 bases and J by 2 bases, with 11 bases left in between. Germline V gene sequence: CDR1 SNHLY, CDR2 FYNNEI. The CDR3 is 14 amino acids. In nucleotides, the CDR3 is TGTGCCAGCAGTATCGACGAGGTCACAGATACGCAGTATTTT. It encodes CASSIDEVTDTQYF.

This clonotype was seen more than once but under ten times. The rearrangement joins TRBV4-1 to TRBJ1-2; no clear D. The CDR3 totals 17 residues. V was clipped by 1 base and J by 0 bases, with 15 bases between them. Germline V CDR1 and CDR2: MGHRA, YSYEKL. Written as DNA, the CDR3 is TGCGCCAGCAGCCAAGCGGACCTGACTTTGACTAACTATGGCTACACCTTC. Translated: CASSQADLTLTNYGYTF.

The gene calls are TRBV28 and TRBJ2-7, with D hard to call. V lost 6 bases, J lost 2 bases, and 11 bases lay in between. Germline V gene sequence: CDR1 MDHEN, CDR2 SYDVKM. The CDR3 is 13 residues long. The CDR3 is CASSPTAPYEQYF. CDR3 coding DNA: TGTGCCAGCAGCCCGACGGCCCCCTACGAGCAGTACTTC.

The rearrangement joins TRBV7-6 to TRBJ1-1; a weak D match, TRBD1 (6 bases). The length of the CDR3 is 15 residues. Trimming shortened V by 5 bases and J by 0 bases, and 13 bases separated the two germline ends. Germline assignment: CDR1 SGHVS and CDR2 FNYEAQ. CDR3 residues: CASSAPGVMNTEAFF. The CDR3 coding sequence is TGTGCCAGCAGCGCCCCAGGGGTCATGAACACTGAAGCTTTCTTT.

This clonotype was seen more than once but under ten times. The chain couples TRBV20-1 to TRBJ2-7; the match to TRBD1 covers 11 bases. Germline values: CDR1 DFQATT, CDR2 SNEGSKA (reference sequence). Trimming took 1 base from V and 5 from J; bases not matched to a gene: 10. The CDR3 totals 16 residues. The CDR3 nucleotides are TGCAGTGCTAGAGGGACAGGGGGCGTCCCCAGCCACGAGCAGTACTTC. Residues: CSARGTGGVPSHEQYF.

Many counts were recorded for this clonotype. This sequence joins TRBV11-2 and TRBJ2-3; perhaps TRBD2 as D (5 bases). V lost 5 bases to trimming and J lost 9 bases, with 24 bases between them. This CDR3 comprises 16 residues. Germline CDR1 SGHAT, CDR2 FQNNGV. This chain's CDR3 is CASSPEGTRRMWTQYF. The DNA for the CDR3 is TGTGCCAGCAGCCCCGAGGGTACTAGACGAATGTGGACGCAGTATTTT.

This clonotype ranks as medium-sized (0.01 to 0.1%). V gene TRBV6-5 combines with J gene TRBJ1-4; D is unclear. Trimming stripped 2 bases from V and 0 bases from J, with 4 bases between. The CDR3 is 14 amino acids. The germline V gene has CDR1 MNHEY and CDR2 SVGAGI. The CDR3 bases are TGTGCCAGCAGTTACGGGACAACTAATGAAAAACTGTTTTTT. Its protein product is CASSYGTTNEKLFF.

The chain uses TRBV6-1 and TRBJ2-1, with D perhaps matching TRBD1 or TRBD2 (5 bases each). The CDR3 is 15 residues long. V lost 6 bases and J lost 1, with 13 bases in between. Germline loops: CDR1 MNHNS, CDR2 SASEGT. The CDR3 reads CASRRDLTSYNEQFF. As DNA, the CDR3 is TGTGCCAGCAGACGGGACCTCACTTCCTACAATGAGCAGTTCTTC.

The J gene is TRBJ1-5, the V gene TRBV20-1, with TRBD1 matching 7 bases. This CDR3 is built from 16 residues. Germline assignment: CDR1 DFQATT and CDR2 SNEGSKA (reference sequence). The J segment lost 3 bases and the V segment lost 0 bases, leaving 8 bases of the junction unmatched. The CDR3 reads CSARDLGGADNQPQHF. The CDR3 nucleotides are TGCAGTGCTAGAGATTTAGGGGGCGCCGACAATCAGCCCCAGCATTTT.

The chain combines TRBV11-2 with TRBJ2-1; the match to TRBD1 covers 7 bases. The trim removed 4 bases at V and 10 bases at J, leaving 16 bases unmatched. Germline CDR1 SGHAT, CDR2 FQNNGV. The CDR3 covers 16 residues. This chain's CDR3 is CASSYGSLGTVIEQFF. CDR3 DNA sequence: TGTGCCAGCAGCTATGGTTCTCTAGGGACAGTCATCGAGCAGTTCTTC. Full variable domain (rest looked up from reference TRBV11-2 and TRBJ2-1): EAGVAQSPRYKIIEKRQSVAFWCNPISGHATLYWYQQILGQGPKLLIQFQNNGVVDDSQLPKDRFSAERLKGVDSTLKIQPAKLEDSAVYLCASSYGSLGTVIEQFFGPGTRLTVL.

V gene TRBV20-1 combines with J gene TRBJ1-5; D is uncertain. The CDR3 is 14 residues long. Germline loops: CDR1 DFQATT, CDR2 SNEGSKA (reference sequence). Trimming took 3 bases from V and 10 from J, leaving 19 bases between them. In DNA form, the CDR3 reads TGCAGTGCTAGTTGGACTGCCGGCCGTCGACCCCAGCATTTT. Translated: CSASWTAGRRPQHF.

The chain recombines TRBV29-1 with TRBJ2-3; D is perhaps TRBD1 (6 bases). The CDR3 runs 15 residues. Trimming shortened V by 4 bases and J by 2 bases, and 16 bases separated the two germline ends. The germline V gene encodes CDR1 SQVTM and CDR2 ANQGSEA. CDR3 residues: CSVVSRGGPTDTQYF. The CDR3 nucleotides are TGCAGCGTTGTTTCCCGAGGGGGACCCACAGATACGCAGTATTTT.

DNA of the CDR3: TGTGCCAGCAGCCAGACAGGGCTCTCCTACGAGCAGTACTTC. Its protein product is CASSQTGLSYEQYF. The genes are TRBV6-1 and TRBJ2-7; 7 nucleotides agree with TRBD1. The trim removed 6 bases at V and 0 bases at J, leaving 5 bases unmatched. The CDR3 has 14 amino acids. Germline CDR1 and CDR2: MNHNS and SASEGT.

The gene calls are TRBV5-1 and TRBJ2-3; the match to TRBD2 covers 13 bases. The CDR3 loop spans 16 amino acids. After removal of 1 base from V and 5 bases from J, the junction contained 4 bases not matched to a gene. The germline V gene encodes CDR1 SGHRS and CDR2 YFSETQ. The CDR3 here is CASSLRLAGGRDTQYF. The CDR3 region has the DNA TGCGCCAGCAGCTTGCGACTAGCGGGGGGCCGAGATACGCAGTATTTT.

The table lists this clonotype with a few counts. The chain couples TRBV7-9 to TRBJ2-3, with D tentatively TRBD2 (5 bases). V lost 4 bases to trimming and J lost 6 bases, with 17 bases between them. The length of the CDR3 is 15 residues. Germline CDR1 is SEHNR and CDR2 is FQNEAQ (reference sequence). CDR3 loop: CASSSPRTGVDTQYF. CDR3 coding DNA: TGTGCCAGCAGCTCCCCGAGGACTGGGGTGGATACGCAGTATTTT.

The chain uses TRBV2 and TRBJ2-5, with D unclear. The CDR3 length is 13 residues. Germline CDR1 SNHLY, CDR2 FYNNEI. With 4 bases removed from V and 3 bases from J, the gap between germline ends came to 9 bases. This CDR3 reads CASSAGPEETQYF. CDR3 bases: TGTGCCAGCAGTGCCGGTCCCGAAGAGACCCAGTACTTC.